This T cell receptor beta chain was identified during a study of T cells in narcolepsy. General observations from the study: No autoreactive T cell clone sequences appeared in some memory CD4+ repertoires. Comparing one patient's CSF and blood CD4+ clonotypes highlighted HCRT- and TRIB2-specific autoreactive clonotypes. Healthy controls reportedly lacked the autoreactive clonotypes serially found in patients' blood.

About this clone: Its antigen is not known.

Germline V gene data show CDR1 as SGHNT and CDR2 as YYREEE (reference sequence). With V trimmed by 2 bases and J by 4 bases, 1 base remained unmatched. This CDR3 region has 13 residues. TCRdb keeps only in-frame clones here, not all; method: immunoSEQ multiplex PCR. The sample has tens of thousands of clones, around 89% seen once; the top ten hold roughly 1.2%. This chain joins TRBV5-4 and TRBJ1-2; 8 positions match TRBD1. The receptor was isolated from a human donor with narcolepsy. Sample: CD45RA- memory CD4+ T cells from PBMCs. The CDR3 loop is CASSLQGVYGYTF. The CDR3 DNA reads TGTGCCAGCAGCTTACAGGGGGTCTATGGCTACACCTTC.